The text below deals with one T cell receptor beta chain. V dropped 3 bases and J dropped 6; count of bases not matched to a gene: 4. The CDR3 sequence is 14 residues long. The data belong to a study of blood T cells in healthy people across ages. It was with a sample-barcoded 5' primer and a J-beta primer mix that a second PCR of roughly 7 to 12 cycles was run. Using its own MiXCR run on the 5' RACE reads, TCRdb lists one record per CDR3 protein. The data contain about 670,000 distinct CDR3 sequences, around 50% of them seen just once; the ten biggest clones take up roughly 14%. This clonotype was sampled from a woman aged 80 or older in good health. The chain joins TRBV12-3 or TRBV12-4 to TRBJ2-1, with 8 nucleotides matching TRBD2. The sample taken for sequencing was blood. The CDR3 reads CASSFSTSGNEQFF. The CDR3 DNA follows: TGTGCCAGCAGTTTCTCCACTAGCGGCAATGAGCAGTTCTTC.